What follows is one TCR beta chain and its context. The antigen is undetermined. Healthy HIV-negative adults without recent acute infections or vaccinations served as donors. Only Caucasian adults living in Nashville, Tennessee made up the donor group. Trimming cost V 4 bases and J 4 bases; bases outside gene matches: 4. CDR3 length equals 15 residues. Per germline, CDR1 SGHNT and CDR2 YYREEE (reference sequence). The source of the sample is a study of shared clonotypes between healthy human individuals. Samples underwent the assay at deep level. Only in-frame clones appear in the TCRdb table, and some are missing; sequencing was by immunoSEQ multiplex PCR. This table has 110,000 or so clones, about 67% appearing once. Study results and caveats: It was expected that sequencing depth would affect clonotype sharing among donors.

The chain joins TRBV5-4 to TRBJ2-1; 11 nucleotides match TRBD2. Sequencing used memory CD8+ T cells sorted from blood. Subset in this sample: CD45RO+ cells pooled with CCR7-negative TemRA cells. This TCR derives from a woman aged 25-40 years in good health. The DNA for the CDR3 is TGTGCCAGCAGCACCGGGACTAGCGGTTACAATGAGCAGTTCTTC. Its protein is CASSTGTSGYNEQFF.